This T cell receptor beta chain was found in a study of blood T cell repertoires in COVID-19. The protocol was immunoSEQ multiplex PCR, while the TCRdb copy is restricted to in-frame clones and leaves out a portion. This repertoire shows more than 250,000 clones, 86% found once; its top ten account for roughly 3%. This CDR3 contains 13 residues. J was trimmed by 5 bases and V by 8 bases; bases with no gene match: 8. Germline values: CDR1 LGHDT, CDR2 YNNKEL (reference sequence). What was sequenced was PBMCs or T cells enriched from blood (not recorded which). V gene TRBV3-1 (or the pseudogene TRBV3-2) combines with J gene TRBJ2-5; TRBD2 aligns across 7 bases. The sequence was obtained from a woman aged 18-29 years who had recovered from COVID-19. The CDR3 reads CASRPGGWETQYF. In DNA form, the CDR3 reads TGTGCCAGCCGGCCGGGGGGATGGGAGACCCAGTACTTC.